Listed below are T cell receptor beta chains from one sample, sequenced in a study of T-cell memory formation after mild COVID-19. TCRdb reprocessed the 5' RACE reads via MiXCR and lists one record per CDR3 protein. The data hold 470,000 or so distinct CDR3 sequences, with roughly 18% observed a single time. Material: PBMCs or a T cell subset sorted from them (not recorded which). All receptors come from a man between 18 and 29 years old who had mild COVID-19 (a few samples of this study predate the infection). Cell type and time point are not known. Each CDR3 is given with its conserved first and last residue. Fields, in order: CDR3 protein, CDR3 DNA, J gene, V gene, CDR3 length, D gene, clone size. D genes are given only for firm matches. The size entry is marked missing in some rows and otherwise reads once, few, many or a size class.

CDR3aa: CASSRRAGFTGELFF
CDR3nt: TGTGCCAGCAGCCGGCGGGCGGGATTCACCGGGGAGCTGTTTTTT
j_gene: TRBJ2-2
v_gene: TRBV7-8
len: 15
d_gene: .
abundance: many

CDR3aa: CARDRQTYEQYF
CDR3nt: TGCGCCAGGGACAGGCAAACCTACGAGCAGTACTTC
j_gene: TRBJ2-7
v_gene: TRBV4-1
len: 12
d_gene: TRBD1
abundance: .

CDR3aa: CASSQDLEGALGTQYF
CDR3nt: TGTGCCAGCAGCCAAGATCTTGAGGGGGCGCTGGGGACCCAGTACTTC
j_gene: TRBJ2-5
v_gene: TRBV4-2
len: 16
d_gene: TRBD1
abundance: few

CDR3aa: CASSFIAGGYEQYF
CDR3nt: TGTGCCAGCAGCTTTATTGCGGGGGGTTACGAGCAGTACTTC
j_gene: TRBJ2-7
v_gene: TRBV7-6
len: 14
d_gene: TRBD2
abundance: .

CDR3aa: CASSWGQGQDTQYF
CDR3nt: TGTGCCAGCAGCTGGGGACAGGGTCAAGATACCCAGTACTTC
j_gene: TRBJ2-5
v_gene: TRBV7-9
len: 14
d_gene: TRBD1
abundance: .

CDR3aa: CASSRDRGPSYGYTF
CDR3nt: TGTGCCAGCAGCCGGGACAGGGGTCCCTCTTATGGCTACACCTTC
j_gene: TRBJ1-2
v_gene: TRBV6-5
len: 15
d_gene: TRBD1
abundance: few

CDR3aa: CASSLARGFKGTDTQYF
CDR3nt: TGTGCCAGCAGCTTAGCGCGGGGTTTCAAAGGGACAGATACGCAGTATTTT
j_gene: TRBJ2-3
v_gene: TRBV7-2
len: 17
d_gene: .
abundance: .

CDR3aa: CASSYSGTGGTDTQYF
CDR3nt: TGTGCCAGCAGTTACTCTGGGACAGGGGGCACAGATACGCAGTATTTT
j_gene: TRBJ2-3
v_gene: TRBV6-6
len: 16
d_gene: TRBD1
abundance: .

CDR3aa: CASSLDASGSTGELFF
CDR3nt: TGTGCCAGCAGCTTGGACGCTAGCGGGAGTACCGGGGAGCTGTTTTTT
j_gene: TRBJ2-2
v_gene: TRBV5-4
len: 16
d_gene: TRBD2
abundance: .

CDR3aa: CASSYSARPRDTEAFF
CDR3nt: TGTGCCAGCAGTTACTCAGCGCGGCCAAGGGACACTGAAGCTTTCTTT
j_gene: TRBJ1-1
v_gene: TRBV6-5
len: 16
d_gene: .
abundance: .

CDR3aa: CASSQEGPTTNEKLFF
CDR3nt: TGCGCCAGCAGCCAGGAGGGTCCTACAACTAATGAAAAACTGTTTTTT
j_gene: TRBJ1-4
v_gene: TRBV4-3
len: 16
d_gene: .
abundance: .

CDR3aa: CASSLKTGYGYTF
CDR3nt: TGCGCCAGCAGCTTGAAAACAGGATATGGCTACACCTTC
j_gene: TRBJ1-2
v_gene: TRBV5-1
len: 13
d_gene: .
abundance: many

CDR3aa: CSARGTTIYNEQFF
CDR3nt: TGCAGTGCTAGAGGGACTACGATCTACAATGAGCAGTTCTTC
j_gene: TRBJ2-1
v_gene: TRBV20-1
len: 14
d_gene: .
abundance: .

CDR3aa: CASSIGLAGTETQYF
CDR3nt: TGTGCCAGCAGCATAGGACTAGCGGGGACGGAGACCCAGTACTTC
j_gene: TRBJ2-5
v_gene: TRBV5-4
len: 15
d_gene: TRBD2
abundance: few

CDR3aa: CASSQDITSGGASTDTQYF
CDR3nt: TGTGCCAGCAGCCAAGATATTACTAGCGGGGGGGCGAGCACAGATACGCAGTATTTT
j_gene: TRBJ2-3
v_gene: TRBV4-2
len: 19
d_gene: TRBD2
abundance: .

CDR3aa: CASSLARGLTDTQYF
CDR3nt: TGTGCCAGCAGCTTAGCTCGAGGGCTCACAGATACGCAGTATTTT
j_gene: TRBJ2-3
v_gene: TRBV7-2
len: 15
d_gene: .
abundance: .

CDR3aa: CASTQEGLGYTF
CDR3nt: TGTGCCAGCACCCAAGAGGGCCTTGGCTACACCTTC
j_gene: TRBJ1-2
v_gene: TRBV6-2/TRBV6-3
len: 12
d_gene: .
abundance: few

CDR3aa: CASSPGTGGSYNSPLHF
CDR3nt: TGCGCCAGCAGCCCCGGGACAGGGGGTTCCTATAATTCACCCCTCCACTTT
j_gene: TRBJ1-6
v_gene: TRBV5-1
len: 17
d_gene: TRBD1
abundance: many

CDR3aa: CASSHRGQGQQETQYF
CDR3nt: TGTGCCAGCAGCCATCGAGGCCAGGGGCAACAAGAGACCCAGTACTTC
j_gene: TRBJ2-5
v_gene: TRBV4-2
len: 16
d_gene: .
abundance: .

CDR3aa: CASSLDYTGELFF
CDR3nt: TGTGCCAGCAGTCTTGATTACACCGGGGAGCTGTTTTTT
j_gene: TRBJ2-2
v_gene: TRBV2
len: 13
d_gene: .
abundance: many

CDR3aa: CASSPGRGEQFF
CDR3nt: TGTGCCAGCAGCCCGGGGCGGGGAGAGCAGTTCTTC
j_gene: TRBJ2-1
v_gene: TRBV6-2/TRBV6-3
len: 12
d_gene: .
abundance: many

CDR3aa: CASRLGQSFTYEQYF
CDR3nt: TGTGCCAGCAGACTGGGACAGAGCTTTACCTACGAGCAGTACTTC
j_gene: TRBJ2-7
v_gene: TRBV12-3/TRBV12-4
len: 15
d_gene: TRBD1
abundance: few

CDR3aa: CASSLEEIPLYEQYF
CDR3nt: TGCGCCAGCAGCTTGGAAGAAATTCCCCTCTACGAGCAGTACTTC
j_gene: TRBJ2-7
v_gene: TRBV5-1
len: 15
d_gene: .
abundance: few

CDR3aa: CASSLRVWETQYF
CDR3nt: TGTGCCAGCAGTCTCAGGGTTTGGGAGACCCAGTACTTC
j_gene: TRBJ2-5
v_gene: TRBV27
len: 13
d_gene: .
abundance: few

CDR3aa: CASSPIAGSIRETQYF
CDR3nt: TGTGCCAGCTCACCAATAGCGGGGAGCATTAGAGAGACCCAGTACTTC
j_gene: TRBJ2-5
v_gene: TRBV18
len: 16
d_gene: TRBD2
abundance: .

CDR3aa: CASSGGTPEMYNEQFF
CDR3nt: TGCGCCAGCAGCGGGGGGACTCCCGAGATGTACAATGAGCAGTTCTTC
j_gene: TRBJ2-1
v_gene: TRBV5-1
len: 16
d_gene: .
abundance: .

CDR3aa: CASSQQLAASTDTQYF
CDR3nt: TGCGCCAGCAGCCAGCAACTAGCGGCTAGCACAGATACGCAGTATTTT
j_gene: TRBJ2-3
v_gene: TRBV4-3
len: 16
d_gene: TRBD2
abundance: few

CDR3aa: CASSLTVVYEQYF
CDR3nt: TGTGCCAGCAGCTTGACTGTCGTTTACGAGCAGTACTTC
j_gene: TRBJ2-7
v_gene: TRBV7-8
len: 13
d_gene: .
abundance: .

CDR3aa: CASSQEQLLNGYTF
CDR3nt: TGCGCCAGCAGCCAAGAACAGTTGCTAAACGGCTACACCTTC
j_gene: TRBJ1-2
v_gene: TRBV4-3
len: 14
d_gene: .
abundance: many

CDR3aa: CATRASGSDTQYF
CDR3nt: TGTGCCACCAGGGCCAGCGGATCAGATACGCAGTATTTT
j_gene: TRBJ2-3
v_gene: TRBV24-1
len: 13
d_gene: .
abundance: .

CDR3aa: CASRPDRGNTEAFF
CDR3nt: TGTGCCAGCAGGCCGGACAGGGGAAACACTGAAGCTTTCTTT
j_gene: TRBJ1-1
v_gene: TRBV7-3
len: 14
d_gene: TRBD1
abundance: .

CDR3aa: CASSSTDQETQYF
CDR3nt: TGTGCCAGCAGCTCGACCGATCAAGAGACCCAGTACTTC
j_gene: TRBJ2-5
v_gene: TRBV7-2
len: 13
d_gene: .
abundance: many

CDR3aa: CASSLGTTGELFF
CDR3nt: TGCGCCAGCAGCTTGGGGACCACCGGGGAGCTGTTTTTT
j_gene: TRBJ2-2
v_gene: TRBV5-1
len: 13
d_gene: .
abundance: many

CDR3aa: CASSLASEAGIGNTIYF
CDR3nt: TGTGCCAGCAGCTTAGCATCGGAGGCGGGGATTGGAAACACCATATATTTT
j_gene: TRBJ1-3
v_gene: TRBV7-2
len: 17
d_gene: .
abundance: .

CDR3aa: CASSLPGDTQYF
CDR3nt: TGTGCCAGCAGCTTACCAGGAGATACGCAGTATTTT
j_gene: TRBJ2-3
v_gene: TRBV7-3
len: 12
d_gene: .
abundance: few

CDR3aa: CASSYLGRRGETQYF
CDR3nt: TGTGCCAGCAGCTACCTTGGGCGGCGGGGAGAGACCCAGTACTTC
j_gene: TRBJ2-5
v_gene: TRBV7-2
len: 15
d_gene: .
abundance: .

CDR3aa: CASSQGGNLGAFF
CDR3nt: TGTGCCAGCAGCCAAGGAGGTAATCTTGGAGCTTTCTTT
j_gene: TRBJ1-1
v_gene: TRBV3-1
len: 13
d_gene: .
abundance: .

CDR3aa: CASGDRLSYEQYF
CDR3nt: TGTGCCAGCGGTGACAGGCTCTCCTACGAGCAGTACTTC
j_gene: TRBJ2-7
v_gene: TRBV6-2/TRBV6-3
len: 13
d_gene: .
abundance: .

CDR3aa: CASSSRRAYEQYF
CDR3nt: TGTGCCAGCAGCTCGCGACGCGCCTACGAGCAGTACTTC
j_gene: TRBJ2-7
v_gene: TRBV7-2
len: 13
d_gene: .
abundance: .

CDR3aa: CASSLVSQGGPPYNEQFF
CDR3nt: TGCGCCAGCAGCTTGGTCTCTCAGGGGGGGCCCCCCTACAATGAGCAGTTCTTC
j_gene: TRBJ2-1
v_gene: TRBV5-1
len: 18
d_gene: .
abundance: few

CDR3aa: CAISESKDRGRYEQYF
CDR3nt: TGTGCCATCAGTGAGTCCAAGGACAGGGGCCGCTACGAGCAGTACTTC
j_gene: TRBJ2-7
v_gene: TRBV10-3
len: 16
d_gene: TRBD1
abundance: many

CDR3aa: CASSGVGYEAFF
CDR3nt: TGTGCCAGCAGCGGCGTGGGCTATGAAGCTTTCTTT
j_gene: TRBJ1-1
v_gene: TRBV9
len: 12
d_gene: .
abundance: few

CDR3aa: CASSLSSGNTGELFF
CDR3nt: TGTGCCAGCAGCTTAAGTAGCGGGAACACCGGGGAGCTGTTTTTT
j_gene: TRBJ2-2
v_gene: TRBV7-2
len: 15
d_gene: .
abundance: .

CDR3aa: CASSEDTEWNIQYF
CDR3nt: TGTGCCAGCAGCGAAGATACCGAATGGAACATTCAGTACTTC
j_gene: TRBJ2-4
v_gene: TRBV3-1
len: 14
d_gene: .
abundance: .

CDR3aa: CASSPHPEVGGNYNSPLHF
CDR3nt: TGTGCCAGCAGCCCCCATCCGGAGGTGGGGGGGAATTATAATTCACCCCTCCACTTT
j_gene: TRBJ1-6
v_gene: TRBV9
len: 19
d_gene: .
abundance: .

CDR3aa: CAISESGASYDNQPQHF
CDR3nt: TGTGCCATCAGTGAGTCGGGGGCCAGCTATGATAATCAGCCCCAGCATTTT
j_gene: TRBJ1-5
v_gene: TRBV10-3
len: 17
d_gene: .
abundance: .

CDR3aa: CASSSDSAETEAFF
CDR3nt: TGTGCCAGCAGCTCGGATTCAGCCGAGACTGAAGCTTTCTTT
j_gene: TRBJ1-1
v_gene: TRBV7-9
len: 14
d_gene: .
abundance: .

CDR3aa: CASTPSRGGLHEQYF
CDR3nt: TGTGCCAGCACCCCATCCCGGGGGGGGCTGCACGAGCAGTACTTC
j_gene: TRBJ2-7
v_gene: TRBV28
len: 15
d_gene: TRBD2
abundance: .

CDR3aa: CASQGEIQAEQFF
CDR3nt: TGCGCCAGTCAGGGGGAAATCCAGGCTGAGCAGTTCTTC
j_gene: TRBJ2-1
v_gene: TRBV5-1
len: 13
d_gene: TRBD1
abundance: many

CDR3aa: CASSSTSGGAYEQYF
CDR3nt: TGTGCCAGCAGCTCCACTAGCGGGGGGGCCTACGAGCAGTACTTC
j_gene: TRBJ2-7
v_gene: TRBV7-2
len: 15
d_gene: TRBD2
abundance: few